This T cell receptor (beta chain) is drawn from a study of blood T cells in healthy people across ages. A J-beta primer mix and a sample-barcoded 5' primer were used in a second PCR of about 7 to 12 cycles. The template-switch adaptor was a 5' adaptor with 12 random nucleotides. It tagged each cDNA molecule. TCRdb recomputed calls from the 5' RACE reads with MiXCR, one row per CDR3 protein. The table records some 900,000 distinct CDR3 sequences, roughly 26% of them present only once. Trimming left V 3 bases short and J 4 bases short, with 12 bases between. The CDR3 spans 14 residues. Germline V gives CDR1 SGHDN, CDR2 FVKESK. The draw of peripheral blood yielded approximately 11 milliliters from each donor. PBMCs were isolated at a quantity of at least 6.5 million per sample.

The sequence was collected from a woman aged 80 or over in good health. Sequences were obtained from blood. V usage is TRBV14 and J usage is TRBJ1-1, with D perhaps TRBD1 (5 bases). The chain's CDR3 is CASSQKGFGTEAFF. The DNA for the CDR3 is TGTGCCAGCAGCCAGAAGGGGTTCGGCACTGAAGCTTTCTTT.